This entry describes one T cell receptor (beta chain). Its antigen is not identified. V was shortened by 9 bases and J by 0 bases, with 8 bases between the two germline ends. Per germline, CDR1 LNHDA and CDR2 SQIVND (reference sequence). The CDR3 covers 12 residues. This table comes from immunoSEQ multiplex PCR, and its TCRdb copy is limited to in-frame clones, with some not included. The sample has approximately 77,000 clones, approximately 85% seen once. This entry comes from a study of T cell responses to AZD1222 COVID-19 vaccine. Findings and caveats of the study: At baseline, just five to seven AZD1222 recipients tested seropositive. CD4 TCRs linked to vaccination spanned spike, dominating at 160-218 and 743-854. A rise in Spike-specific TCR breadth and depth followed two AZD1222 doses. In a largely white British group with more females than males, clonal diversity was possibly underestimated.

The origin of this receptor is an adult who received the AZD1222 COVID-19 vaccine. The gene calls are TRBV19 and TRBJ1-2; D gene unclear. The specimen was peripheral blood, collected 28 days after the second AZD1222 dose. CDR3 nucleotides: TGTGCCAGCGGCCCTCCTAACTATGGCTACACCTTC. This sequence encodes CASGPPNYGYTF.